This is a list of T cell receptor beta chains from one sample in a study of T cells after yellow fever vaccination. Each CDR3 protein is one row after TCRdb ran MiXCR on the 5' RACE reads. The data show under 400,000 distinct CDR3 sequences, 11% seen once. The starting material was PBMCs, obtained on the day of the first yellow fever vaccination. The receptors originated from a man aged 18 to 29 who received the YFV17D yellow fever vaccine. CDR3s include the opening cysteine and the closing phenylalanine or tryptophan. The D gene is left open where the match is weak. Only some rows state a clone size, as once, few, many or a class for expanded clones.

V gene	D gene	clone size	J gene	CDR3 DNA	CDR3 protein
TRBV12-3/TRBV12-4	-	few	TRBJ1-2	TGTGCCAGCAGATCTAACCAGTTCTATGGCTACACCTTC	CASRSNQFYGYTF
TRBV24-1	-	-	TRBJ1-1	TGTGCCACCAGGGGTACCTACACTGAAGCTTTCTTT	CATRGTYTEAFF
TRBV2	TRBD1	few	TRBJ1-4	TGTGCCAGCAGCCGGGACAGCTCAACCGTTAATGAAAAACTGTTTTTT	CASSRDSSTVNEKLFF
TRBV4-3	-	few	TRBJ2-2	TGCGCCAGCAGCCAGAAACGGGTCACGAACACCGGGGAGCTGTTTTTT	CASSQKRVTNTGELFF
TRBV5-1	-	few	TRBJ1-6	TGCGCCAGCAGCTTCTGGCAGGGAAGGAATTCACCCCTCCACTTT	CASSFWQGRNSPLHF
TRBV10-3	-	many	TRBJ2-7	TGTGCCATCAGCGCCAGGGAAGGATTCGGACTGGTCTACGAGCAGTACTTC	CAISAREGFGLVYEQYF
TRBV7-2	TRBD1	-	TRBJ2-7	TGTGCCAGCAGAGAAGGGACAGTCGGCTACGAGCAGTACTTC	CASREGTVGYEQYF
TRBV7-9	TRBD1	many	TRBJ2-2	TGTGCCAGCAGCTTATATTTTCGGGACAGAACCGGGGAGCTGTTTTTT	CASSLYFRDRTGELFF
TRBV5-4	-	few	TRBJ1-2	TGTGCCAGCAGCGGGGGTGGGGCCCAAAACTATGGCTACACCTTC	CASSGGGAQNYGYTF
TRBV2	TRBD1	-	TRBJ1-1	TGTGCCAGCAGCGAGGACAGGCTGACCTACACTGAAGCTTTCTTT	CASSEDRLTYTEAFF
TRBV4-1	TRBD2	few	TRBJ2-7	TGCGCCAGCAGCTCCCTCCGGCGGGGCGGGGGAGCCGGAGGTGAGCAGTACTTC	CASSSLRRGGGAGGEQYF
TRBV10-3	-	-	TRBJ1-4	TGTGCCACCCGACAGGACTCTAATGAAAAACTGTTTTTT	CATRQDSNEKLFF
TRBV20-1	-	few	TRBJ1-6	TGCAGTGCTAGAGTGCCAGCAAGACAGAATTCACCCCTCCACTTT	CSARVPARQNSPLHF
TRBV12-3/TRBV12-4	-	many	TRBJ2-7	TGTGCCAGCAGTTGGGGGGGGGCCCCCTACGAGCAGTACTTC	CASSWGGAPYEQYF
TRBV7-9	-	-	TRBJ1-4	TGTGCCAGCAGCCGCCAGCGGGGATTTGATGAAAAACTGTTTTTT	CASSRQRGFDEKLFF
TRBV5-4	TRBD2	few	TRBJ2-3	TGTGCCAGCAGTTCCTTAGCGGGGGCCCCCACAGATACGCAGTATTTT	CASSSLAGAPTDTQYF
TRBV19	TRBD2	many	TRBJ2-5	TGTGCCAGTAGTACTAGCGGGGGGACCCAGTACTTC	CASSTSGGTQYF
TRBV7-9	TRBD1	few	TRBJ2-5	TGTGCCAGCAGCTTAAGGGACAGGGGGTTGGAAGAGACCCAGTACTTC	CASSLRDRGLEETQYF
TRBV11-2	-	-	TRBJ2-6	TGTGCCAGCAGCTTAGTTTCGGGGGCCCGGGGGACTGGGGCCAACGTCCTGACTTTC	CASSLVSGARGTGANVLTF
TRBV9	-	few	TRBJ2-3	TGTGCCAGCAGCCCCCGGGTGGGGCCCCCGGGTACGCAGTATTTT	CASSPRVGPPGTQYF
TRBV19	TRBD1	-	TRBJ2-5	TGTGCCAGTAGCCGCCTGGACAGGAGTGAGACCCAGTACTTC	CASSRLDRSETQYF
TRBV27	-	few	TRBJ2-2	TGTGCCAGCAGTTTATCGAGGATGAACACCGGGGAGCTGTTTTTT	CASSLSRMNTGELFF
TRBV19	TRBD2	-	TRBJ2-3	TGTGCCAGTAGTCCACTAGCGGCTCCGTTCGATACGCAGTATTTT	CASSPLAAPFDTQYF
TRBV7-2	TRBD1	-	TRBJ1-2	TGTGCCAGCAGCGAACCGACAGGGGGGGATGGCTACACCTTC	CASSEPTGGDGYTF
TRBV3-1	TRBD1	-	TRBJ2-5	TGTGCCAGCAGCCAAGCGTGGGACAGGGGACGAGAGACCCAGTACTTC	CASSQAWDRGRETQYF
TRBV28	-	many	TRBJ1-1	TGTGCCAGCAGTTTGTGGGAGACTGAAGCTTTCTTT	CASSLWETEAFF
TRBV20-1	-	-	TRBJ2-7	TGCAGTGCGGGAGATTTGAATGCTTACGAGCAGTACTTC	CSAGDLNAYEQYF